This TCR beta chain originates from a study of CD8+ T cells in alopecia areata. The V end was cut by 4 bases, the J end by 6 bases, with 8 bases between. This CDR3 is built from 12 residues. Germline V lookup: CDR1 KGHSH, CDR2 LQKENI. Extraction and reverse transcription of RNA yielded cDNA as the sequencing template. The data were produced by immunoSEQ multiplex PCR, yet TCRdb's version contains in-frame clones alone and is incomplete. Of about 120,000 clones in the sample, around two fifths are singletons; the top ten hold over 3%. Material: CD4+ T cells sorted from blood. The chain links TRBV18 to TRBJ2-3; D remains unclear. This sequence originates from a human donor with alopecia areata. CDR3 sequence reads: CASSLDTDTQYF. As DNA, the CDR3 is TGTGCCAGCTCACTAGACACCGATACGCAGTATTTT.